This entry lists 2 T cell receptor beta chains sequenced from one sample in a study of blood T cells in healthy people across ages. Through a sample-barcoded 5' primer and a J-beta primer mix, a second PCR was run for roughly 6 to 11 cycles. TCRdb reprocessed the 5' RACE reads with MiXCR, giving one entry per CDR3 protein. Of approximately 800,000 distinct CDR3 sequences in the sample, 25% to 30% are singletons; the top ten hold approximately 2.9%. The same sample was also studied in work on T cells of mothers and their children.

The sequencing input was blood. The receptors shown here come from a boy aged 5-17 years in good health.

This clonotype was found a few times. This chain uses TRBV5-7 with TRBJ2-5, with TRBD1 identical over 7 bases. The J call may be wrong; the DNA end is better matched by TRBJ2-7. TRBV5-7 is placed among ORFs of uncertain function. The CDR3 runs to 16 residues. CDR3 bases: TGTGCCAGCAGCTTTCGGGACAGTCAGAGCTCCTACGAGCAGTACTTC. As protein: CASSFRDSQSSYEQYF.

The CDR3 DNA is TGCAGCGTTGGAAAACAGGAAAATGAAAAACTGTTTTTT. It encodes CSVGKQENEKLFF. The chain links TRBV29-1 to TRBJ1-4; possibly TRBD1 for D (5 bases). The CDR3 spans 13 residues. CDR1 and CDR2 (germline): SQVTM, ANQGSEA. Trimming stripped 4 bases from V and 5 bases from J, with 11 bases between.